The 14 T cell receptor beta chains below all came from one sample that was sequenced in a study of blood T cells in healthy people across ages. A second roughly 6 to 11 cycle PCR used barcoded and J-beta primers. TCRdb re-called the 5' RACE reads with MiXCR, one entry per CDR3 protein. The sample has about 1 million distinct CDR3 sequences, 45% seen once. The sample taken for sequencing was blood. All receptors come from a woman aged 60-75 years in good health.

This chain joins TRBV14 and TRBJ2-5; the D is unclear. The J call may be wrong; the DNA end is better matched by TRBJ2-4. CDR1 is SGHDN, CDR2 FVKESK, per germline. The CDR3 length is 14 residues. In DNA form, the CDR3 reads TGTGCCAGCAGCCAAGGGAACCTTGGGGACATTCAGTACTTC. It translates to CASSQGNLGDIQYF.

In nucleotides, the CDR3 is TGTGCCAGCAGACGACAGGGTCGACCCCCCCACGAGCAGTACTTC. It encodes CASRRQGRPPHEQYF. The chain carries TRBV6-1 and TRBJ2-4; 7 bases are shared with TRBD1. The J call may be wrong; the DNA end is better matched by TRBJ2-7. The CDR3 is made up of 15 amino acids. CDR1 is MNHNS, CDR2 SASEGT, per germline.

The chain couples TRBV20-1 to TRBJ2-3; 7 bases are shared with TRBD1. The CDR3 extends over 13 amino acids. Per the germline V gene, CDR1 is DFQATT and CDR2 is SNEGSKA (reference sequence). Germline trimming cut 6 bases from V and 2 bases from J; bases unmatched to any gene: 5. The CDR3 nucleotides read TGCAGTGCGATGGACAGGTTCACAGATACGCAGTATTTT. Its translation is CSAMDRFTDTQYF.

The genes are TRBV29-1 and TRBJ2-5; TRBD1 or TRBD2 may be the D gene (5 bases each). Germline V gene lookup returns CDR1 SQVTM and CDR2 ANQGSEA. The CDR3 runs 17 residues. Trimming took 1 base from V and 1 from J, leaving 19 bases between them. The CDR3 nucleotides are TGCAGCGTTGAAGTTTCCACCTTGTTCGGGGCCCAAGAGACCCAGTACTTC. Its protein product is CSVEVSTLFGAQETQYF.

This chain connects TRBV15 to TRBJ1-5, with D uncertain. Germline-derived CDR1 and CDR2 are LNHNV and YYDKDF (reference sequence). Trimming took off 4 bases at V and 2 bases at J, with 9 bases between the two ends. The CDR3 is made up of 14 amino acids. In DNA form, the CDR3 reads TGTGCCACCAGCATAGCAGCGGGCAATCAGCCCCAGCATTTT. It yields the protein CATSIAAGNQPQHF. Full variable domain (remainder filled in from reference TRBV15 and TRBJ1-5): DAMVIQNPRYQVTQFGKPVTLSCSQTLNHNVMYWYQQKSSQAPKLLFHYYDKDFNNEADTPDNFQSRRPNTSFCFLDIRSPGLGDTAMYLCATSIAAGNQPQHFGDGTRLSIL.

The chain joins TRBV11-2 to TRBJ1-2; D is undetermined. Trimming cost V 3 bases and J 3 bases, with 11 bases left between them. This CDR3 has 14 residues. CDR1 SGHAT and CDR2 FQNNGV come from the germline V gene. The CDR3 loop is CASSFPMRDYGYTF. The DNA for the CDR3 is TGTGCCAGCAGCTTTCCCATGAGGGACTATGGCTACACCTTC.

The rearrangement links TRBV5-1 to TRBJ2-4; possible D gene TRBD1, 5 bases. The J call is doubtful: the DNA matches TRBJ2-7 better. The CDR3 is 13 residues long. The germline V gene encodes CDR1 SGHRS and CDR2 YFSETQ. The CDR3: CASSSAGIYEQYF. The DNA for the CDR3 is TGCGCCAGCAGCTCAGCAGGGATCTACGAGCAGTACTTC.

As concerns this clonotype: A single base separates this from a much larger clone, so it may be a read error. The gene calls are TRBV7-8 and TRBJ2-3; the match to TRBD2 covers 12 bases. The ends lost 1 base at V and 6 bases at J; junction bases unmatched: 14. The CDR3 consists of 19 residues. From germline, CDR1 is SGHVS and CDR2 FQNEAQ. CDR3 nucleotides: TGTGCCAGCAGCTTAGGTTCTAGCGGGGGGGGGTATAGGAGGGATACGCAGTATTTT. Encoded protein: CASSLGSSGGGYRRDTQYF.

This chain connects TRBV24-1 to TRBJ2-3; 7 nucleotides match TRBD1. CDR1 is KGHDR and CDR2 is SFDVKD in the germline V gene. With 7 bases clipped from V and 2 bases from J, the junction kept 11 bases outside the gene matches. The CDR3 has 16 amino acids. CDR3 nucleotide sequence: TGTGCCACCAGCCAAGCCGGGACAGCTCTCACAGATACGCAGTATTTT. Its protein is CATSQAGTALTDTQYF.

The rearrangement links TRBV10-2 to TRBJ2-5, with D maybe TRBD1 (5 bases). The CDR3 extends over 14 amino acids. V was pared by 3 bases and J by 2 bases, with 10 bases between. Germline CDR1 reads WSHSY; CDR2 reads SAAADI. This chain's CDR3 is CASSDLAGQETQYF. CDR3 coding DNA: TGCGCCAGCAGTGATCTGGCAGGGCAAGAGACCCAGTACTTC.

The CDR3 DNA is TGTGCCAGCAGCTTCCTAGCGGGAGGGGACACAGATACGCAGTATTTT. Residues: CASSFLAGGDTDTQYF. The chain carries TRBV11-1 and TRBJ2-3, with 12 bases matching TRBD2. The ends lost 3 bases at V and 2 bases at J; junction bases unmatched: 3. Germline V gene sequence: CDR1 SGHAT, CDR2 FQDESV (reference sequence). The CDR3 loop spans 16 amino acids.

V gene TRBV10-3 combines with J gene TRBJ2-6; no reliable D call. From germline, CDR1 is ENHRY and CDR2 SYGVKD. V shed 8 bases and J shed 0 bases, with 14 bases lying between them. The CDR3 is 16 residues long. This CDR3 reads CAIAVALISGANVLTF. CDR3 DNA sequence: TGTGCCATCGCGGTGGCCCTAATCTCTGGGGCCAACGTCCTGACTTTC.

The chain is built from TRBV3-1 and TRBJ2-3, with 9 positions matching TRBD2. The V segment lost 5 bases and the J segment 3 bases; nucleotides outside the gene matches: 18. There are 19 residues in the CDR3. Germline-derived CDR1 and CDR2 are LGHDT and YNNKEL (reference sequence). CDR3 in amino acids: CASSFLVAGGPRPTDTQYF. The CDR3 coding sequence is TGTGCCAGCAGCTTTCTAGTGGCGGGAGGGCCAAGACCTACAGATACGCAGTATTTT.

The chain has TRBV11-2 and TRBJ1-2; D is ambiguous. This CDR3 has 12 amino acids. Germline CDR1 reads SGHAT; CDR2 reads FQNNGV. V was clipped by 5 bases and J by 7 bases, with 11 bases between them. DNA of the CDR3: TGTGCCAGCAGCGACCGGTTGTTTGGCTACACCTTC. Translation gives CASSDRLFGYTF. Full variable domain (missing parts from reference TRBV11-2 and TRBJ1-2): EAGVAQSPRYKIIEKRQSVAFWCNPISGHATLYWYQQILGQGPKLLIQFQNNGVVDDSQLPKDRFSAERLKGVDSTLKIQPAKLEDSAVYLCASSDRLFGYTFGSGTRLTVV.